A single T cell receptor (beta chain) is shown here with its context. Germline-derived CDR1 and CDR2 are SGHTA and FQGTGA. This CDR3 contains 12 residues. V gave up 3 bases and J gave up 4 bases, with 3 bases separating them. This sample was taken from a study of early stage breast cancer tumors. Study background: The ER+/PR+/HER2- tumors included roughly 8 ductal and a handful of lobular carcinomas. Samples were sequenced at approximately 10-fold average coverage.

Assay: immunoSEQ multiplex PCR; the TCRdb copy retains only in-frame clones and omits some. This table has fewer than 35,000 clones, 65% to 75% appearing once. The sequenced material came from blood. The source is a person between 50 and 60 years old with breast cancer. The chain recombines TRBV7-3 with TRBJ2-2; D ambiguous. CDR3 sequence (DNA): TGTGCCAGCAGCTTTCCCACCGGGGAGCTGTTTTTT. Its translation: CASSFPTGELFF.